This T cell receptor beta chain was retrieved from a study of T cell changes during pregnancy in multiple sclerosis. V gave up 10 bases and J gave up 6 bases, with 16 bases separating them. This CDR3 contains 13 residues. The germline CDR1 and CDR2 sequences are MRHNA and SNTAGT. Using immunoSEQ multiplex PCR, the repertoire was profiled, and TCRdb retains in-frame clones only, with some absent. The repertoire has 55,000 or so clones, about 92% of them found once; the top ten carry 0.15% to 0.2%. The chain uses TRBV6-4 and TRBJ2-1, with D possibly TRBD2 on 5 matching bases. Sequences were derived from CD4+ T cells from peripheral blood mononuclear cells, sampled after pregnancy. This receptor was identified in a female donor in good health, enrolled as a control in a pregnancy study. As DNA, the CDR3 is TGTGCCACTGGTGGCGGTCGGGGCAATGAGCAGTTCTTC. Translating gives CATGGGRGNEQFF.